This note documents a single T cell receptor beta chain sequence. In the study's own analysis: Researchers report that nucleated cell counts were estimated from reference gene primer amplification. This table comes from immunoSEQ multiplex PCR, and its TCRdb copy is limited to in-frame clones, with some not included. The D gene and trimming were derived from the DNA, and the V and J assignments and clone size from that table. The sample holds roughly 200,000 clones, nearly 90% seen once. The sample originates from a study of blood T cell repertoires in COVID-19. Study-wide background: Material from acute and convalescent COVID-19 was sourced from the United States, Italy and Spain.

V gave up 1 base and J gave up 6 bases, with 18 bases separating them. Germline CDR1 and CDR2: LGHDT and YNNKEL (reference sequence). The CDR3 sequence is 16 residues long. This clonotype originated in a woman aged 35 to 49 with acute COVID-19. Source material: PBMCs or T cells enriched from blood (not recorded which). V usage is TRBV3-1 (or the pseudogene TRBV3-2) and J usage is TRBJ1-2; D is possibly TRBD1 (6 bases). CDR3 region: CASSQAGQTSIHGYTF. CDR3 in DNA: TGTGCCAGCAGCCAAGCGGGACAAACATCGATTCATGGCTACACCTTC.